This T cell receptor (beta chain) emerged from a study of T cell responses to AZD1222 COVID-19 vaccine. General observations from the study: None of the repertoires were sampled until the peak T cell response had passed. Regions left unmutated in variants are reportedly the target of nearly half of spike-specific TCRs.

Only in-frame clones appear in the TCRdb table, and some are missing; sequencing was by immunoSEQ multiplex PCR. The profile shows 180,000 or so clones, about 95% of them singletons. For this clone: What it binds is not known.

CDR1 is MNHEY and CDR2 is SMNVEV in the germline V gene (reference sequence). The CDR3 runs 16 residues. With V trimmed by 0 bases and J by 8 bases, 7 bases remained unmatched. The sequence was obtained from an adult in good health. The sequenced sample was peripheral blood, obtained on day 0 of AZD1222 vaccination. V gene TRBV27 combines with J gene TRBJ2-1, with TRBD1 matching 10 bases. DNA of the CDR3: TGTGCCAGCAGTTTATCGCGCGGGACAGGGGCGGATGAGCAGTTCTTC. Encoded protein: CASSLSRGTGADEQFF.